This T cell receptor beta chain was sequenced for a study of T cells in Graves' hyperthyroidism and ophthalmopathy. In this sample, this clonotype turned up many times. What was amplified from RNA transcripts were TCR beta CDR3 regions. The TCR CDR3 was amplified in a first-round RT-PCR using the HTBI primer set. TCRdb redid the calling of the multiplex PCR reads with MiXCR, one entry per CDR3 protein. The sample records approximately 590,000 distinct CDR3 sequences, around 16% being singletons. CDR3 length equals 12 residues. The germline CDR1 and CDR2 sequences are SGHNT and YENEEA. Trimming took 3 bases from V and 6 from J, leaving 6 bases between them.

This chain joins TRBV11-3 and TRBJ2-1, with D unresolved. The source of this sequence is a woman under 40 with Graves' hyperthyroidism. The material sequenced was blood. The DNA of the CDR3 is TGTGCCAGCAGCTTCGGACGCAATGAGCAGTTCTTC. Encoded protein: CASSFGRNEQFF.